This T cell receptor beta chain emerged from a study of human T cells and chemical hapten exposure. Looking at the study overall: Patients, largely female, had alopecia areata, totalis or universalis.

Broader study findings: Those TCRs sitting above 1 in 1000 frequency stayed the same with DPC sensitization.

Germline CDR1 ENHRY, CDR2 SYGVKD. Trimming pared 5 bases from V and 1 base from J, leaving 6 bases between. The CDR3 spans 12 residues. Time point indicated: patch test 2, 6 weeks after DPC sensitization. Indicated treatment: therapeutic diphenylcyclopropenone sensitization with weekly scalp DPC. This clonotype was found a few times. The target antigen is unknown. TCRdb passed the RACE reads through MiXCR, listing each CDR3 protein once. The profile covers roughly 380,000 distinct CDR3 sequences, with more than 5% appearing a single time and around 5.8% taken by the ten largest. This receptor was obtained from a woman aged 18-29 years with alopecia areata. Some clones in this sample may be carry-over from other donors' samples. The chain recombines TRBV10-3 with TRBJ2-7; D gene uncertain. The sample here was whole blood, taken in connection with sensitization to the hapten diphenylcyclopropenone (DPC). The CDR3 coding sequence is TGTGCCATCAGTCAGGAATCCTACGAGCAGTACTTC. It is translated as CAISQESYEQYF.